Below, 27 T cell receptor beta chains from the same sample are listed, as sequenced in a study of cytomegalovirus exposure and HLA in healthy donors. Primers for the PCR totalled 60 Vbeta and 13 Jbeta. The data were produced by immunoSEQ multiplex PCR, yet TCRdb's version contains in-frame clones alone and is incomplete. This table holds approximately 190,000 clones, 70% to 85% found once. Sequencing used PBMCs. Every receptor here comes from a boy aged 2 to 10 in good health and CMV-seronegative.

V gene TRBV6-6 combines with J gene TRBJ1-1; unclear D gene. Germline CDR1 MNHNY, CDR2 SVGAGI (reference sequence). Trimming removed 11 bases from V and 1 base from J, with 20 bases in between. The CDR3 is made up of 15 amino acids. This CDR3 reads CAEYSDWRWNTEAFF. The CDR3 coding sequence is TGTGCCGAGTATAGCGATTGGCGGTGGAACACTGAAGCTTTCTTT.

This chain joins TRBV11-3 and TRBJ2-5; a weak D match, TRBD2 (6 bases). Trimming took off 4 bases at V and 0 bases at J, with 9 bases between the two ends. This CDR3 is built from 14 residues. Germline V lookup: CDR1 SGHNT, CDR2 YENEEA. The CDR3 DNA reads TGTGCCAGCAGCTCTCCGGGGGACCAAGAGACCCAGTACTTC. This sequence encodes CASSSPGDQETQYF.

In its sample, this clone was seen a few times. The chain uses TRBV7-8 and TRBJ1-4; D unresolved. Looked up from germline, CDR1 is SGHVS and CDR2 is FQNEAQ. Trimming shortened V by 0 bases and J by 4 bases, and 18 bases separated the two germline ends. The CDR3 spans 18 residues. DNA for the CDR3: TGTGCCAGCAGCTTAGCGGCCTGGGAGGGAGCCTTTAATGAAAAACTGTTTTTT. Translation gives CASSLAAWEGAFNEKLFF.

The gene calls are TRBV9 and TRBJ1-1; TRBD1 is a possible D gene (5 bases). There are 14 residues in the CDR3. V was clipped by 0 bases and J by 8 bases, with 14 bases between them. The germline V gene encodes CDR1 SGDLS and CDR2 YYNGEE. The CDR3 loop is CASSVGHPGQEAFF. CDR3 coding DNA: TGTGCCAGCAGCGTAGGCCACCCAGGGCAAGAAGCTTTCTTT.

This sequence joins TRBV5-1 and TRBJ2-3; a possible D gene is TRBD1 (5 bases). V lost 0 bases and J lost 5, with 7 bases in between. CDR1 and CDR2 from the germline V gene are SGHRS and YFSETQ. This CDR3 spans 13 amino acids. This CDR3 reads CASSLAQGDTQYF. For the CDR3, the DNA is TGCGCCAGCAGCTTGGCCCAGGGAGATACGCAGTATTTT.

The chain is built from TRBV9 and TRBJ1-2; D is perhaps TRBD1 (5 bases). This CDR3 is built from 16 residues. Trimming cost V 4 bases and J 3 bases, with 19 bases left between them. The germline V gene encodes CDR1 SGDLS and CDR2 YYNGEE. CDR3 protein: CASSPRAQGLDYGYTF. In DNA, the CDR3 is TGTGCCAGCAGCCCCCGAGCCCAGGGATTAGACTATGGCTACACCTTC.

CDR3 region: CASSSRTNTGELFF. CDR3 coding DNA: TGTGCCAGCAGCTCCCGGACAAACACCGGGGAGCTGTTTTTT. The chain carries TRBV7-3 and TRBJ2-2; D possibly corresponds to TRBD1 (5 bases). Trimming removed 4 bases from V and 2 bases from J, with 8 bases in between. The germline gives CDR1 SGHTA, CDR2 FQGTGA. This CDR3 has 14 residues.

V is TRBV9 and J is TRBJ2-1; 8 bases match TRBD1. Germline-derived CDR1 and CDR2 are SGDLS and YYNGEE. This CDR3 is built from 15 residues. V lost 4 bases, J lost 7 bases, and 10 bases stayed unmatched. The CDR3 reads CASSFRTGSGNEQFF. Written as DNA, the CDR3 is TGTGCCAGCAGCTTCCGGACAGGGTCGGGGAATGAGCAGTTCTTC.

There are a few counts of this clone. This rearrangement joins TRBV9 to TRBJ1-6, with a weak D call TRBD1 (5 bases). The CDR3 has 18 residues. Germline CDR1 is SGDLS and CDR2 is YYNGEE. The V gene lost 0 bases and the J gene lost 0 bases, with 13 bases spanning the gap. The CDR3 nucleotides read TGTGCCAGCAGCGTAGGACTGGGGCCTAGCTCCTATAATTCACCCCTCCACTTT. Translated: CASSVGLGPSSYNSPLHF.

The DNA of the CDR3 is TGTGCCAGCAGCTTAGGGACTAGCGGGCGCATCTCCCCCGAAGAGACCCAGTACTTC. Translating it yields CASSLGTSGRISPEETQYF. The chain recombines TRBV11-2 with TRBJ2-5; 11 bases agree with TRBD2. Germline V gives CDR1 SGHAT, CDR2 FQNNGV. CDR3 size: 19 residues. Losses at the gene ends were 1 base for V and 3 bases for J; bases not matched to a gene: 13.

The gene calls are TRBV7-2 and TRBJ1-4, with D perhaps TRBD1 (6 bases). Germline values: CDR1 SGHTA, CDR2 FQGNSA. This CDR3 has 16 residues. Trimming took 2 bases from V and 0 from J, leaving 10 bases between them. In DNA form, the CDR3 reads TGTGCCAGCAGCTTAAAACAGGGAGCAACTAATGAAAAACTGTTTTTT. Its translation: CASSLKQGATNEKLFF.

The gene calls are TRBV30 and TRBJ1-1; TRBD1 is a possible D gene (6 bases). The CDR3 sequence is 14 residues long. V was clipped by 3 bases and J by 1 base, with 12 bases between them. In germline, CDR1 is GTSNPN, CDR2 SVGIG (reference sequence). The CDR3 region has the DNA TGTGCCTGGAGGGACGGACAGACGAACACTGAAGCTTTCTTT. This encodes CAWRDGQTNTEAFF. Full variable domain (rest looked up from reference TRBV30 and TRBJ1-1): SQTIHQWPATLVQPVGSPLSLECTVEGTSNPNLYWYRQAAGRGLQLLFYSVGIGQISSEVPQNLSASRPQDRQFILSSKKLLLSDSGFYLCAWRDGQTNTEAFFGQGTRLTVV.

The table lists this clone with a few counts. The chain has TRBV7-6 and TRBJ2-2, with a possible D match to TRBD1 (5 bases). Germline V gene lookup returns CDR1 SGHVS and CDR2 FNYEAQ. V lost 3 bases and J 2 bases, leaving 13 bases between the germline ends. The CDR3 sequence is 16 residues long. The CDR3, as DNA: TGTGCCAGCAGCTTGCACGGGCAGGGCAACACCGGGGAGCTGTTTTTT. Translated: CASSLHGQGNTGELFF.

This chain links TRBV29-1 with TRBJ1-1, with a tentative D call TRBD1 (5 bases). The ends were cut back, 7 bases at V and 1 base at J, with 13 bases in the middle. The germline V gene encodes CDR1 SQVTM and CDR2 ANQGSEA. The CDR3 consists of 13 residues. The CDR3 sequence is CSGQGGRNTEAFF. The CDR3 region has the DNA TGCAGCGGGCAGGGTGGTCGGAACACTGAAGCTTTCTTT.

This chain joins TRBV9 and TRBJ2-7; D call uncertain. The ends were cut back, 0 bases at V and 5 bases at J, with 12 bases in the middle. This CDR3 has 14 amino acids. Germline loops: CDR1 SGDLS, CDR2 YYNGEE. The CDR3 reads CASSVGDRQDEQYF. In DNA, the CDR3 is TGTGCCAGCAGCGTAGGAGATAGGCAGGACGAGCAGTACTTC.

This sequence joins TRBV15 and TRBJ1-2, with 9 bases identical to TRBD1. Looked up from germline, CDR1 is LNHNV and CDR2 is YYDKDF (reference sequence). This CDR3 contains 14 residues. Losses at the gene ends were 5 bases for V and 6 bases for J; bases not matched to a gene: 7. The CDR3 DNA sequence: TGTGCCACCAGCGTGGACAGGGGTCTTGATGGCTACACCTTC. Protein sequence: CATSVDRGLDGYTF.

The V gene is TRBV27, the J gene TRBJ1-3; a weak D match, TRBD1 (6 bases). Germline assignment: CDR1 MNHEY and CDR2 SMNVEV (reference sequence). Trimming took off 7 bases at V and 1 base at J, with 8 bases between the two ends. The CDR3 has 13 amino acids. CDR3 DNA sequence: TGTGCCAGCAAACAGGGATCTGGAAACACCATATATTTT. Encoded protein: CASKQGSGNTIYF.

This clone was recorded a few times. J is TRBJ2-1 and V is TRBV5-1; 10 bases line up with TRBD2. Losses at the gene ends were 5 bases for V and 7 bases for J; bases not matched to a gene: 9. This CDR3 has 15 residues. CDR1 SGHRS and CDR2 YFSETQ come from the germline V gene. The CDR3 DNA sequence: TGCGCCAGCAGACAAGCGGGGGGGCCCGTGAATGAGCAGTTCTTC. Its translation is CASRQAGGPVNEQFF.

This chain joins TRBV10-3 and TRBJ2-1, with 8 nucleotides matching TRBD2. The CDR3 is 12 amino acids. The V segment lost 7 bases and the J segment 6 bases; nucleotides outside the gene matches: 2. Germline V gives CDR1 ENHRY, CDR2 SYGVKD. Written as DNA, the CDR3 is TGTGCCATCAAGGGGACTAGCAATGAGCAGTTCTTC. Encoded protein: CAIKGTSNEQFF.

The V and J genes are TRBV6-1 and TRBJ2-7; possibly TRBD1 for D (6 bases). This CDR3 is built from 14 residues. Trimming shortened V by 4 bases and J by 5 bases, and 15 bases separated the two germline ends. Germline V gene sequence: CDR1 MNHNS, CDR2 SASEGT. This CDR3 is CASSGLQGRNEQYF. For the CDR3, the DNA is TGTGCCAGCAGTGGCTTACAGGGTAGGAACGAGCAGTACTTC.

This chain joins TRBV25-1 and TRBJ2-3; tentative D call: TRBD2 (5 bases). The CDR3 is made up of 17 amino acids. Trimming took off 1 base at V and 0 bases at J, with 14 bases between the two ends. CDR1 and CDR2 from the germline V gene are MGHDK and SYGVNS. CDR3 loop: CASSELSRESSTDTQYF. In DNA form, the CDR3 reads TGTGCCAGCAGTGAATTGTCTAGGGAGTCTAGCACAGATACGCAGTATTTT.

This sequence joins TRBV4-3 and TRBJ2-5, with D tentatively TRBD2 (5 bases). Germline CDR1 is LGHNA and CDR2 is YSLEER. CDR3 length: 14 residues. V dropped 0 bases and J dropped 4 bases, with 9 bases sitting between them. CDR3 in DNA: TGCGCCAGCAGCCAAGATTGGAGGCCAGAGACCCAGTACTTC. Its translation: CASSQDWRPETQYF.

This clone was counted a single time. The V gene is TRBV18, the J gene TRBJ2-7; TRBD2 matches 8 bases. The germline V gene has CDR1 KGHSH and CDR2 LQKENI. Germline trimming cut 2 bases from V and 7 bases from J; bases unmatched to any gene: 4. The CDR3 has 13 residues. As DNA, the CDR3 is TGTGCCAGCTCACCAGTAGCGGGGAATGAGCAGTACTTC. Protein sequence: CASSPVAGNEQYF.

The rearrangement uses TRBV5-4 and TRBJ1-2; 9 bases are a match to TRBD1. This CDR3 is 16 amino acids long. V shed 2 bases, J shed 8 bases, and the junction held 13 bases outside the gene matches. From germline, CDR1 is SGHNT and CDR2 YYREEE (reference sequence). The DNA of the CDR3 is TGTGCCAGCAGCTTCCAAATTACAGGGGGCGTTAACGGCTACACCTTC. It encodes CASSFQITGGVNGYTF.

This chain links TRBV5-4 with TRBJ1-2; D might be TRBD1 (6 bases). V was trimmed by 0 bases and J by 4 bases, leaving 7 bases between them. Per germline, CDR1 SGHNT and CDR2 YYREEE (reference sequence). The CDR3 contains 13 residues. CDR3 protein: CASSLVGGYGYTF. CDR3 coding DNA: TGTGCCAGCAGCTTGGTAGGGGGCTATGGCTACACCTTC.

This clone was seen a handful of times. The chain uses TRBV5-4 and TRBJ2-3; possible D gene TRBD2, 6 bases. CDR1 and CDR2 (germline): SGHNT, YYREEE (reference sequence). The CDR3 extends over 14 amino acids. Trimming cost V 3 bases and J 0 bases, with 8 bases left between them. CDR3 amino acids: CASSWGLSTDTQYF. The CDR3 DNA is TGTGCCAGCAGCTGGGGACTTAGCACAGATACGCAGTATTTT.

This clone was observed once. The chain carries TRBV7-8 and TRBJ2-5, with 8 bases that match TRBD1. The J call is uncertain, as TRBJ2-7 better fits the DNA end. Germline V gene data show CDR1 as SGHVS and CDR2 as FQNEAQ. The CDR3 is made up of 14 amino acids. CDR3 in DNA: TGTGCCAGCCGACCCCGGACAGGGAACTACGAGCAGTACTTC. This gives the protein CASRPRTGNYEQYF.